The 21 T cell receptor beta chains below all came from one sample that was sequenced in a study of blood T cell repertoires in COVID-19. Here immunoSEQ multiplex PCR was the method, and the copy in TCRdb shows in-frame clones only, minus some. The repertoire holds around 200,000 clones, with 85% to 90% as singletons. Input material: peripheral blood. The receptors originated from an elderly man with acute or convalescent COVID-19.

The V call is TRBV7-9, the J call TRBJ2-2, with 7 bases lining up with TRBD1. The junction had 1 base not matched to a gene; V was cut back by 7 bases and J by 5 bases. The CDR3 extends over 12 amino acids. Germline assignment: CDR1 SEHNR and CDR2 FQNEAQ (reference sequence). CDR3 sequence reads: CASNRGTGELFF. In DNA form, the CDR3 reads TGTGCCAGCAACAGGGGTACCGGGGAGCTGTTTTTT.

This clone is a singleton in its sample. The chain combines TRBV5-1 with TRBJ2-7, with 14 nucleotides matching TRBD2. The CDR3 sequence is 14 residues long. Per germline, CDR1 SGHRS and CDR2 YFSETQ. V lost 4 bases, J lost 6 bases, and 3 bases stayed unmatched. This CDR3 reads CASSLGLAGGEQYF. The CDR3 DNA reads TGCGCCAGCAGCCTCGGACTAGCGGGAGGCGAGCAGTACTTC.

CDR3 nucleotide sequence: TGTGCCAGCACAAGCGGACTAGCGGAGTACGAGCAGTACGTC. Protein product: CASTSGLAEYEQYV. The V call is TRBV6-4, the J call TRBJ2-7; 10 bases align to TRBD2. J was trimmed by 4 bases and V by 7 bases; bases with no gene match: 7. The germline CDR1 and CDR2 sequences are MRHNA and SNTAGT. The CDR3 length is 14 residues.

About this clone: The conserved phenylalanine or tryptophan is not found at the CDR3 terminus, so this likely reflects a read error. It is unclear where the CDR3 begins or ends on the DNA, so no DNA is shown, and the CDR3 is as TCRdb lists it. V and J are TRBV5-6 and TRBJ1-1; no check of the table's D call, TRBD1, against the DNA was made. Ends included, the CDR3 has 10 residues. Germline V CDR1 and CDR2: SGHDT, YYEEEE. The chain's CDR3 is CASSLVPSQG.

The chain carries TRBV7-9 and TRBJ1-2; 10 bases fit TRBD1. This CDR3 has 14 amino acids. The germline CDR1 and CDR2 sequences are SEHNR and FQNEAQ (reference sequence). V gave up 6 bases and J gave up 5 bases; unmatched junction bases: 6. The DNA for the CDR3 is TGTGCCAGCAGTACCGGGACAGGGGATTATGGCTACACCTTC. This sequence encodes CASSTGTGDYGYTF.

A few counts support this clone. The chain recombines TRBV24-1 with TRBJ2-1; TRBD2 matches 11 bases. The CDR3 runs 16 residues. Losses at the gene ends were 4 bases for V and 4 bases for J; bases not matched to a gene: 5. Per the germline V gene, CDR1 is KGHDR and CDR2 is SFDVKD. The CDR3 sequence: CATSEPLAGGYNEQFF. The CDR3 DNA is TGTGCCACCAGTGAGCCTCTAGCGGGAGGTTACAATGAGCAGTTCTTC.

This clone occurred once. CDR3: CASSYAGGPNEKLFF. The CDR3 nucleotides read TGTGCCAGCAGTTACGCAGGGGGCCCTAATGAAAAACTGTTTTTT. The chain recombines TRBV9 with TRBJ1-4; 8 bases align to TRBD1. After removal of 5 bases from V and 3 bases from J, the junction contained 6 bases not matched to a gene. Germline values: CDR1 SGDLS, CDR2 YYNGEE. The CDR3 totals 15 residues.

The chain uses TRBV24-1 and TRBJ2-1; D gene uncertain. The germline V and J ends were trimmed by 3 bases and 7 bases, with 12 bases remaining between them. CDR1 and CDR2 (germline): KGHDR, SFDVKD. CDR3 length equals 14 residues. The CDR3 region has the DNA TGTGCCACCAGTGATACGCTGGCATTGAATGAGCAGTTCTTC. Protein: CATSDTLALNEQFF.

This clone was detected only once. The rearrangement uses TRBV6-5 and TRBJ2-7; possible D gene TRBD1, 6 bases. The V and J ends lost 0 bases and 2 bases respectively, with 11 bases between them. The V gene's germline CDR1 is MNHEY and CDR2 SVGAGI. CDR3 length: 15 residues. CDR3 DNA: TGTGCCAGCAGTTACTCTCTACAGGGCACCTACGAGCAGTACTTC. Protein sequence: CASSYSLQGTYEQYF.

This clone was observed a few times. The chain recombines TRBV9 with TRBJ2-1, with D possibly being TRBD2 (6 bases). Trimming removed 4 bases at V and 7 bases at J, with 18 bases between. Germline V gene sequence: CDR1 SGDLS, CDR2 YYNGEE. The CDR3 totals 15 residues. CDR3 sequence reads: CASSNRDPGRNEQFF. In nucleotides, the CDR3 is TGTGCCAGCAGCAACCGGGACCCTGGGAGGAATGAGCAGTTCTTC.

V usage is TRBV19 and J usage is TRBJ2-7; 7 bases match TRBD2. CDR3 length: 15 residues. V dropped 7 bases and J dropped 4; count of bases not matched to a gene: 13. Germline V gene data show CDR1 as LNHDA and CDR2 as SQIVND (reference sequence). This CDR3 is CASTLSGRAGYEQYF. The CDR3 nucleotides read TGTGCCAGTACCCTATCGGGGAGGGCCGGTTACGAGCAGTACTTC.

The chain combines TRBV9 with TRBJ2-2; no reliable D call. V was cut by 2 bases and J by 4 bases, with 18 bases left in between. The germline V gene has CDR1 SGDLS and CDR2 YYNGEE. The CDR3 covers 17 residues. CDR3 loop: CASSVHRDGSGTGELFF. Written as DNA, the CDR3 is TGTGCCAGCAGCGTCCACCGCGACGGATCGGGCACCGGGGAGCTGTTTTTT.

The chain has TRBV7-3 and TRBJ2-1, with D perhaps matching TRBD1 (6 bases). Trimming removed 4 bases at V and 0 bases at J, with 10 bases between. Looked up from germline, CDR1 is SGHTA and CDR2 is FQGTGA. This CDR3 is built from 15 residues. In DNA form, the CDR3 reads TGTGCCAGCAGCTACGACAGGAGCTCCTACAATGAGCAGTTCTTC. Encoded protein: CASSYDRSSYNEQFF.

The CDR3 DNA reads TGTGCCAGCAGCTTAATGGGCAGGTCCAGCTCTGGAAACACCATATATTTT. Translation gives CASSLMGRSSSGNTIYF. The chain uses TRBV7-2 and TRBJ1-3, with D hard to call. This CDR3 spans 17 amino acids. V was cut by 2 bases and J by 0 bases, with 14 bases left in between. Germline loops: CDR1 SGHTA, CDR2 FQGNSA.

The CDR3 region is CASSPTGHNYEQYF. Here the CDR3 DNA reads TGTGCCAGCAGTCCGACGGGACATAACTACGAGCAGTACTTC. The chain carries TRBV27 and TRBJ2-7; D possibly corresponds to TRBD1 (6 bases). This CDR3 is 14 amino acids long. V lost 5 bases and J lost 3, with 14 bases in between. Looked up from germline, CDR1 is MNHEY and CDR2 is SMNVEV (reference sequence).

V gene TRBV7-3 combines with J gene TRBJ2-1; TRBD2 aligns across 8 bases. This CDR3 is built from 16 residues. Germline V gene lookup returns CDR1 SGHTA and CDR2 FQGTGA. J was trimmed by 2 bases and V by 5 bases; bases with no gene match: 8. The CDR3 here is CASSLREALPYNEQFF. The CDR3 DNA reads TGTGCCAGCAGCCTGCGGGAGGCCCTACCCTACAATGAGCAGTTCTTC.

The chain carries TRBV15 and TRBJ2-5, with D tentatively TRBD1 (6 bases). Germline assignment: CDR1 LNHNV and CDR2 YYDKDF (reference sequence). CDR3 length: 15 amino acids. V was trimmed by 1 base and J by 2 bases, leaving 11 bases between them. The CDR3 loop reads CATSRVHTGQETQYF. The CDR3 nucleotides are TGTGCCACCAGCAGAGTACACACAGGGCAAGAGACCCAGTACTTC. Supplemented by reference TRBV15 and TRBJ2-5, the full variable domain reads DAMVIQNPRYQVTQFGKPVTLSCSQTLNHNVMYWYQQKSSQAPKLLFHYYDKDFNNEADTPDNFQSRRPNTSFCFLDIRSPGLGDTAMYLCATSRVHTGQETQYFGPGTRLLVL.

The rearrangement joins TRBV6-5 to TRBJ1-3; no clear D gene. The V end was cut by 6 bases, the J end by 0 bases, with 12 bases between. CDR3 size: 15 residues. Looked up from germline, CDR1 is MNHEY and CDR2 is SVGAGI. The CDR3 loop reads CASRPLLSSGNTIYF. Here the CDR3 DNA reads TGTGCCAGCAGACCCCTCCTGAGCTCTGGAAACACCATATATTTT.

The rearrangement joins TRBV6-5 to TRBJ1-3; D is unclear. The CDR3 is made up of 15 amino acids. Looked up from germline, CDR1 is MNHEY and CDR2 is SVGAGI. V lost 5 bases and J 0 bases, leaving 11 bases between the germline ends. The CDR3 sequence is CASSLDNLSGNTIYF. DNA for the CDR3: TGTGCCAGCAGTCTCGACAACCTCTCTGGAAACACCATATATTTT.

The chain carries TRBV6-5 and TRBJ2-1; 10 bases are shared with TRBD2. The CDR3 length is 15 residues. The junction had 3 bases not matched to a gene; V was cut back by 5 bases and J by 2 bases. From germline, CDR1 is MNHEY and CDR2 SVGAGI. CDR3 nucleotides: TGTGCCAGCAGTAATAGCGGGAGGACCTACAATGAGCAGTTCTTC. Its translation is CASSNSGRTYNEQFF.

The chain recombines TRBV19 with TRBJ1-6; no reliable D call. With 6 bases removed from V and 5 bases from J, the gap between germline ends came to 14 bases. Germline CDR1 reads LNHDA; CDR2 reads SQIVND (reference sequence). This CDR3 spans 15 amino acids. The CDR3 region has the DNA TGTGCCAGTAGGCCGGAGAGCCCCGATAATTCACCCCTCCACTTT. Its protein is CASRPESPDNSPLHF. The full variable domain, with the rest looked up from reference TRBV19 and TRBJ1-6, is DGGITQSPKYLFRKEGQNVTLSCEQNLNHDAMYWYRQDPGQGLRLIYYSQIVNDFQKGDIAEGYSVSREKKESFPLTVTSAQKNPTAFYLCASRPESPDNSPLHFGNGTRLTVT.